This T cell receptor (beta chain) was obtained from a study of identical twins. Study-wide findings and caveats: Part of the zero-insertion signal could reflect confounding by invariant MAIT and iNKT cells. Conclusions rested on cross-sectional statistics rather than following the same donors.

This clonotype was detected ten times or more. Its specificity is not known. The CDR3 is 17 residues long. The germline V gene has CDR1 SGHVS and CDR2 FQNEAQ. The V gene lost 1 base and the J gene lost 2 bases, with 16 bases spanning the gap. TCRdb re-called the 5' RACE reads through MiXCR, storing one row per CDR3 protein. The sample holds around 160,000 distinct CDR3 sequences, under 4.5% seen once. The genes are TRBV7-8 and TRBJ2-3; D is perhaps TRBD2 (5 bases). Sequenced material: memory T cells sorted from blood. The sequence was obtained from a man in his late teens or twenties in good health. The CDR3 protein is CASSLDPAQRTTDTQYF. CDR3 bases: TGTGCCAGCAGCTTAGACCCCGCCCAGCGGACCACAGATACGCAGTATTTT. The complete variable domain, with remaining parts taken from reference TRBV7-8 and TRBJ2-3, reads GAGVSQSPRYKVAKRGQDVALRCDPISGHVSLFWYQQALGQGPEFLTYFQNEAQLDKSGLPSDRFFAERPEGSVSTLKIQRTQQEDSAVYLCASSLDPAQRTTDTQYFGPGTRLTVL.